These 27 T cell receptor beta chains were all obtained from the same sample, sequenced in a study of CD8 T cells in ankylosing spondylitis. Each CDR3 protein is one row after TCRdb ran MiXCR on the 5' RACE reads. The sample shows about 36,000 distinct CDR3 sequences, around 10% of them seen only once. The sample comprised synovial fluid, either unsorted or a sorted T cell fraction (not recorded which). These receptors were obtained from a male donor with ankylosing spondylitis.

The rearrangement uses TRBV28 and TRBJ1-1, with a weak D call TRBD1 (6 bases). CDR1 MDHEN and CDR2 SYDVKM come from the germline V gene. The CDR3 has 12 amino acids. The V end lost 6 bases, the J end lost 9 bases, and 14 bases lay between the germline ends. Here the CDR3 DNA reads TGTGCCAGCAGACTCACTACAGGGAAAGCTTTCTTT. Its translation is CASRLTTGKAFF.

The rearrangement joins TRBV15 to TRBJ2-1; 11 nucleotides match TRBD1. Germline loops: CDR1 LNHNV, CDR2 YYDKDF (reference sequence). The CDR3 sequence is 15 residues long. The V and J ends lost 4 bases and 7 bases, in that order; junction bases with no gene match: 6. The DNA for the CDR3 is TGTGCCACCAGCACCCGGACAGGGGGCTGGAATGAGCAGTTCTTC. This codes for CATSTRTGGWNEQFF.

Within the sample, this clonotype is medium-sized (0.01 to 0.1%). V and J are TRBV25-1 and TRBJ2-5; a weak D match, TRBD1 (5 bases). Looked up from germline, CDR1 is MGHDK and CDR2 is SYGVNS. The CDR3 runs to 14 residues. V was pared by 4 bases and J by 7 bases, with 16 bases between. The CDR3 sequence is CASSATVTQGTQYF. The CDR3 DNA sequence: TGTGCCAGCAGTGCTACAGTGACCCAGGGGACCCAGTACTTC.

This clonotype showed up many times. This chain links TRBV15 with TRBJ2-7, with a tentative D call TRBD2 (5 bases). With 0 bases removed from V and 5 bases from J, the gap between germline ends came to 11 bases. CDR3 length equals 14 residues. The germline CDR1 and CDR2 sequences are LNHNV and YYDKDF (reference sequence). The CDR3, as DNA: TGTGCCACCAGCAGAGATAGGTGGGAGCACGAGCAGTACTTC. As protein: CATSRDRWEHEQYF.

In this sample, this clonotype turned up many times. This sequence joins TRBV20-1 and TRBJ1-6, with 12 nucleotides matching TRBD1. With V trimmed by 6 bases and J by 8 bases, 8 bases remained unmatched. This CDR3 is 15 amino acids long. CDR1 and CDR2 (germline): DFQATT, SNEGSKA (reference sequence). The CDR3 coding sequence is TGCAGTGCCAACCCCGGGACAGGGGGCTATTCACCCCTCCACTTT. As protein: CSANPGTGGYSPLHF.

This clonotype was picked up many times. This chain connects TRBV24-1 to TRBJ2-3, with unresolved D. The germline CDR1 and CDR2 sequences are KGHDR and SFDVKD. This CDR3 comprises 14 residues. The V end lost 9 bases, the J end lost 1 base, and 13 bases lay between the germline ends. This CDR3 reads CATQATIGTDTQYF. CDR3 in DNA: TGTGCCACCCAGGCCACAATCGGCACAGATACGCAGTATTTT.

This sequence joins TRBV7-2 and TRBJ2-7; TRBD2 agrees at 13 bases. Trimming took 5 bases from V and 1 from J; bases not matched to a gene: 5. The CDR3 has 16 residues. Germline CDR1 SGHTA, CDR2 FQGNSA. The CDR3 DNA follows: TGTGCCAGCAGCCCCGGGACTAGCGGGATGTCCTACGAGCAGTACTTC. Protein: CASSPGTSGMSYEQYF.

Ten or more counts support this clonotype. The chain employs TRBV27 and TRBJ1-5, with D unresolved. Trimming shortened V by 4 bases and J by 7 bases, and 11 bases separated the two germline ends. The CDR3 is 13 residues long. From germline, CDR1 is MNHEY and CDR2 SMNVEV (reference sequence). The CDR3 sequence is CASSSTITQPQHF. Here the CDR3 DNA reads TGTGCCAGCAGTTCTACGATAACGCAGCCCCAGCATTTT.

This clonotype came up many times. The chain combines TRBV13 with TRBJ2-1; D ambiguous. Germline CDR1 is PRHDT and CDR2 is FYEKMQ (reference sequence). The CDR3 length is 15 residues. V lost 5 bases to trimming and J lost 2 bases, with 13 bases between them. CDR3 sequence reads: CASSHNEGTYNEQFF. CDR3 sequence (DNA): TGTGCCAGCAGCCACAATGAAGGCACCTACAATGAGCAGTTCTTC.

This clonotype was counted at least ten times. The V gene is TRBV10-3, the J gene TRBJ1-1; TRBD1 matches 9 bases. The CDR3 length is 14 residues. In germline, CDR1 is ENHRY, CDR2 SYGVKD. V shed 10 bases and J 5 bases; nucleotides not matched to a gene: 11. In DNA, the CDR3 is TGTGCCACCTGTCCCGGGACAGGGAATACTGAAGCTTTCTTT. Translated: CATCPGTGNTEAFF.

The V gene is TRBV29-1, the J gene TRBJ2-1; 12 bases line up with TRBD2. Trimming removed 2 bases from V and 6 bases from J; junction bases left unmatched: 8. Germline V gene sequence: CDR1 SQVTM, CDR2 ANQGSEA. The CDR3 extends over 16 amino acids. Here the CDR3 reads CSVESPLAGGTNEQFF. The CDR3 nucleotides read TGCAGCGTTGAATCCCCGCTAGCGGGAGGGACCAATGAGCAGTTCTTC.

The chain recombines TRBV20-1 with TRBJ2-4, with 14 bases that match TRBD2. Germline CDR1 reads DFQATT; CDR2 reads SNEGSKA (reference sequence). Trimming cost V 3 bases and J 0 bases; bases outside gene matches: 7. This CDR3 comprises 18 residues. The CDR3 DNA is TGCAGTGCTAGGGGGACTAGCGGGAGAAGAGGAGCCAAAAACATTCAGTACTTC. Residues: CSARGTSGRRGAKNIQYF.

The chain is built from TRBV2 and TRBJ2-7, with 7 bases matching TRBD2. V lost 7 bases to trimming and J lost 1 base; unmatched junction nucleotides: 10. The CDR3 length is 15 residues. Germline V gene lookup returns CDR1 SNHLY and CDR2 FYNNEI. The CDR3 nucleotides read TGTGCCAGCACCCAGGGCGGGAGCGGGTCCTACGAGCAGTACTTC. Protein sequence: CASTQGGSGSYEQYF.

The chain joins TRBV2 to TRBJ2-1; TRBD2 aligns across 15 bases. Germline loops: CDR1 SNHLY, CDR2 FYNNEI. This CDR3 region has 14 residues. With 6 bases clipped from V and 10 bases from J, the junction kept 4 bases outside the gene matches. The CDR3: CASRGLAGGHEQFF. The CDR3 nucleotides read TGTGCCAGCAGGGGACTAGCGGGAGGTCACGAGCAGTTCTTC.

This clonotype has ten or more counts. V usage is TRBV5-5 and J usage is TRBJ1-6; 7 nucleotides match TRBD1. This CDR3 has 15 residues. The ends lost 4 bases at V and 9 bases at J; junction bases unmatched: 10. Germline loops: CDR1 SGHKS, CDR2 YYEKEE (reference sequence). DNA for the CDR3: TGTGCCAGCAGCGCACCTACAGGGGTTGGTTCACCCCTCCACTTT. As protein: CASSAPTGVGSPLHF.

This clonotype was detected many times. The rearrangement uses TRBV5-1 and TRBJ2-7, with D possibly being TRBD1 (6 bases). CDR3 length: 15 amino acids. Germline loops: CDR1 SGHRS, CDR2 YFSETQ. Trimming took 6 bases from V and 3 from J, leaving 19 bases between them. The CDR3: CASTQKQGSNYEQYF. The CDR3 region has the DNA TGCGCCAGCACCCAGAAACAGGGATCCAACTACGAGCAGTACTTC.

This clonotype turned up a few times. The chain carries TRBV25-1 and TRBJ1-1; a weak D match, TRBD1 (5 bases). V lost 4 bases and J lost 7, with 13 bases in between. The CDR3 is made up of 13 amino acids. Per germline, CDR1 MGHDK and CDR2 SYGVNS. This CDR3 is CASSVQGDNEAFF. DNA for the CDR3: TGTGCCAGCAGTGTTCAGGGAGATAATGAAGCTTTCTTT.

In nucleotides, the CDR3 is TGTGCCAGCAGCCGTCCCCAGGGGAATGAGCAGTTCTTC. This codes for CASSRPQGNEQFF. The chain has TRBV5-6 and TRBJ2-1; TRBD1 might be the D (6 bases). CDR1 is SGHDT, CDR2 YYEEEE, per germline. V dropped 4 bases and J dropped 7 bases, with 12 bases sitting between them. The CDR3 has 13 amino acids.

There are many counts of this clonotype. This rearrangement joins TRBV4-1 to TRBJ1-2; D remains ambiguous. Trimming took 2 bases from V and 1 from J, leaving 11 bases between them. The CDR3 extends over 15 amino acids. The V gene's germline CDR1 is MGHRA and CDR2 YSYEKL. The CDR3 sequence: CASSQPPVLNYGYTF. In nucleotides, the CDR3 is TGCGCCAGCAGCCAACCTCCCGTGCTTAACTATGGCTACACCTTC.

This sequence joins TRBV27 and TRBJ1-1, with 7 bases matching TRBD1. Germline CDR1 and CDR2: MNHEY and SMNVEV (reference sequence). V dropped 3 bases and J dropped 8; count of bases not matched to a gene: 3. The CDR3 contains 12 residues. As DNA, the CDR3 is TGTGCCAGCAGTTTCCTACAGGGGGAAGCTTTCTTT. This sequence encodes CASSFLQGEAFF.

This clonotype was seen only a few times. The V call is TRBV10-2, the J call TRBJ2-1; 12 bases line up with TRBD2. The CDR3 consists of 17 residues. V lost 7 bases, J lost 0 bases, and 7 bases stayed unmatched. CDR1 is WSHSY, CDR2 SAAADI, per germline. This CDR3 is CASTMTSGRPSYNEQFF. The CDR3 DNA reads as TGCGCCAGCACGATGACTAGCGGGAGACCCTCCTACAATGAGCAGTTCTTC.

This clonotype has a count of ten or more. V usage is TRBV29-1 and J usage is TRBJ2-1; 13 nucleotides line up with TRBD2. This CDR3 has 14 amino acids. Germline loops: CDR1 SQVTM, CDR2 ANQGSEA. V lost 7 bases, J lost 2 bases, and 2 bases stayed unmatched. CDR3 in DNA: TGCAGCGGGACTAGCGGGAGAACCTACAATGAGCAGTTCTTC. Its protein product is CSGTSGRTYNEQFF.

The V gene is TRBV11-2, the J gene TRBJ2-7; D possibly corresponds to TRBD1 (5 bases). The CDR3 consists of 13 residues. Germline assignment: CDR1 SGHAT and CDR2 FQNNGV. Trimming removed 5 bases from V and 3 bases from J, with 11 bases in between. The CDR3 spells CASSPGRGYEQYF. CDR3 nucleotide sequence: TGTGCCAGCAGCCCCGGTAGGGGCTACGAGCAGTACTTC.

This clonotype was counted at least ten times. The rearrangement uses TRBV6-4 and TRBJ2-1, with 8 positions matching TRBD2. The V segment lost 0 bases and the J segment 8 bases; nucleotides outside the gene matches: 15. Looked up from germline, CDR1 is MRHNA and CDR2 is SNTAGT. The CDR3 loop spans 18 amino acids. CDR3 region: CASSDSFTSGREVDEQFF. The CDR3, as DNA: TGTGCCAGCAGTGACTCTTTCACTAGCGGAAGGGAGGTGGATGAGCAGTTCTTC.

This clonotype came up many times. The CDR3 sequence: CASSASLAEETQYF. CDR3 coding DNA: TGTGCCAGCAGCGCGAGTCTAGCGGAGGAGACCCAGTACTTC. The chain couples TRBV7-6 to TRBJ2-5; TRBD2 matches at 7 bases. The CDR3 has 14 residues. After removal of 5 bases from V and 5 bases from J, the junction contained 8 bases not matched to a gene. The V gene's germline CDR1 is SGHVS and CDR2 FNYEAQ.

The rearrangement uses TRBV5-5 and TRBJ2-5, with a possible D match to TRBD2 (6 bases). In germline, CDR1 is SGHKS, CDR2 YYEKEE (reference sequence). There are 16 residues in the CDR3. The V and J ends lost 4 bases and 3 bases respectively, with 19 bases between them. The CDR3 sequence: CASSRSVGGVEETQYF. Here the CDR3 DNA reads TGTGCCAGCAGCCGCTCTGTGGGCGGGGTGGAAGAGACCCAGTACTTC.

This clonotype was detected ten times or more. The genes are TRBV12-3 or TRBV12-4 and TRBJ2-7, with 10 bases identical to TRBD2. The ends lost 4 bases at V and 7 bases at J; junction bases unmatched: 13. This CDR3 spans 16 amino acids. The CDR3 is CASSYGAGGPAGEQYF. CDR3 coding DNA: TGTGCCAGCAGTTATGGAGCGGGAGGGCCCGCCGGAGAGCAGTACTTC.